The rows below give T cell receptor beta chains drawn from one sample of a study of T cell responses to AZD1222 COVID-19 vaccine. Repertoires were generated with immunoSEQ multiplex PCR, while TCRdb's copy carries only in-frame clones and drops some. Among approximately 110,000 clones listed, around 88% were seen once. Source: peripheral blood, taken 28 days after the second AZD1222 dose. These TCRs come from an adult who received the AZD1222 COVID-19 vaccine. CDR3s include the opening cysteine and the closing phenylalanine or tryptophan. D genes are given only for firm matches. Expanded clones get a size class; other rows say once, few or many, or leave the size out.

TRBV7-3	.	TRBJ2-3	once	CASSLSPDTQYF	TGTGCCAGCAGCTTAAGTCCAGATACGCAGTATTTT
TRBV12-3/TRBV12-4	.	TRBJ2-1	.	CASSLGPNNEQFF	TGTGCCAGCAGTTTAGGGCCGAACAATGAGCAGTTCTTC
TRBV7-2	.	TRBJ1-5	.	CASSPPGLVGNQPQHF	TGTGCCAGCAGCCCCCCGGGGCTGGTCGGCAATCAGCCCCAGCATTTT
TRBV5-4	.	TRBJ1-1	.	CASSLGRGSTEAFF	TGTGCCAGCAGCTTGGGAAGGGGCTCTACTGAAGCTTTCTTT
TRBV6-2/TRBV6-3	TRBD1	TRBJ1-6	.	CASSYTGGGSPLHF	TGTGCCAGCAGTTATACAGGGGGCGGTTCACCCCTCCACTTT
TRBV27	.	TRBJ1-2	few	CAGPRGGGGYTF	TGTGCCGGACCCAGAGGAGGCGGTGGCTACACCTTC
TRBV5-1	.	TRBJ1-2	.	CASSSGYGYTF	TGCGCCAGCAGCTCGGGATATGGCTACACCTTC
TRBV18	.	TRBJ2-7	.	CASSPPANTYEQYF	TGTGCCAGCTCACCACCGGCAAATACCTACGAGCAGTACTTC
TRBV11-2	TRBD1	TRBJ2-7	.	CASSLDFPGTGGSEQYF	TGTGCCAGCAGCTTAGATTTTCCCGGGACAGGGGGCTCCGAGCAGTACTTC
TRBV18	.	TRBJ2-2	few	CASSPLLDSLNTGELFF	TGTGCCAGCTCACCACTACTAGACAGTCTGAACACCGGGGAGCTGTTTTTT
TRBV10-3	TRBD1	TRBJ1-1	.	CAISYTDRAGTEAFF	TGTGCCATCAGCTATACCGACAGGGCTGGAACTGAAGCTTTCTTT
TRBV3-1/TRBV3-2	.	TRBJ1-2	.	CASSRGDPTSYGYTF	TGTGCCAGCAGCCGAGGGGATCCAACCTCCTATGGCTACACCTTC
TRBV3-1/TRBV3-2	TRBD1	TRBJ1-1	.	CASAGTGFTEAFF	TGTGCCAGTGCCGGGACAGGGTTCACTGAAGCTTTCTTT
TRBV12-3/TRBV12-4	TRBD1	TRBJ1-2	.	CASSFRGHYGYTF	TGTGCCAGCAGTTTTAGGGGGCACTATGGCTACACCTTC
TRBV15	.	TRBJ2-7	once	CATSRDQGNSKRRGQDEQYF	TGTGCCACCAGCAGAGATCAAGGTAATAGTAAGCGGAGGGGGCAGGACGAGCAGTACTTC
TRBV19	TRBD1	TRBJ2-7	once	CASSIEGQGSYEQYF	TGTGCCAGTAGTATCGAAGGACAGGGGTCCTACGAGCAGTACTTC
TRBV7-2	.	TRBJ2-2	.	CASSFFPSLAGELFF	TGTGCCAGCAGCTTTTTCCCTAGTCTCGCCGGGGAGCTGTTTTTT
TRBV28	.	TRBJ1-3	.	CASSLFPGNTIYF	TGTGCCAGCAGTTTATTTCCCGGAAACACCATATATTTT
TRBV7-9	.	TRBJ2-5	.	CASSLPGQMLLETQYF	TGTGCCAGCAGCTTACCGGGACAAATGCTGTTGGAGACCCAGTACTTC
TRBV7-7	.	TRBJ1-3	.	CASSPLAGNTIYF	TGTGCTAGCAGCCCGTTGGCAGGAAACACCATATATTTT
TRBV14	.	TRBJ1-2	.	CASSGRGYDLSYTF	TGTGCCAGCAGCGGACGGGGCTACGATCTTAGCTACACCTTC
TRBV6-4	.	TRBJ1-1	.	CASSVQKNTEAFF	TGTGCCAGCAGCGTCCAGAAGAACACTGAAGCTTTCTTT
TRBV24-1	.	TRBJ2-1	.	CATSDQTESSYNEQFF	TGTGCCACCAGTGACCAGACCGAGAGCTCCTACAATGAGCAGTTCTTC
TRBV28	TRBD1	TRBJ1-1	.	CASSSGGANTEAFF	TGTGCCAGCAGCTCAGGGGGTGCGAACACTGAAGCTTTCTTT
TRBV6-5	TRBD1	TRBJ1-4	.	CASSRDRGREKLFF	TGTGCCAGCAGTAGGGACAGGGGGCGAGAAAAACTGTTTTTT
TRBV28	.	TRBJ2-3	.	CASRNSGTPALDF	TGTGCCAGCAGAAATTCCGGGACTCCGGCCTTGGATTTT
TRBV19	.	TRBJ1-5	once	CASREAGLNQPQHF	TGTGCCAGTAGAGAGGCAGGCCTCAATCAGCCCCAGCATTTT
TRBV3-1/TRBV3-2	.	TRBJ2-3	.	CASSQTSTDTQYF	TGTGCCAGCAGCCAGACTAGCACAGATACGCAGTATTTT
TRBV4-2	.	TRBJ2-2	.	CASSQESWTANTGELFF	TGTGCCAGCAGCCAAGAATCCTGGACAGCGAACACCGGGGAGCTGTTTTTT
TRBV10-3	.	TRBJ1-2	.	CAISESGGAGYGYTF	TGTGCCATCAGTGAGTCGGGAGGGGCAGGCTATGGCTACACCTTC
TRBV28	.	TRBJ1-2	.	CASSLSSGTTNYGYTF	TGTGCCAGCAGTCTATCCTCCGGGACCACTAACTATGGCTACACCTTC
TRBV19	.	TRBJ1-5	.	CASSIERGSNQPQHF	TGTGCCAGTAGTATAGAGAGGGGGAGCAATCAGCCCCAGCATTTT
TRBV9	.	TRBJ1-6	.	CASSVGAGVGNSPLHF	TGTGCCAGCAGCGTAGGGGCAGGGGTAGGCAATTCACCCCTCCACTTT
TRBV9	TRBD1	TRBJ1-4	.	CASSPRTGNEKLFF	TGTGCCAGCAGCCCTAGGACAGGGAATGAAAAACTGTTTTTT
TRBV6-1	.	TRBJ1-2	.	CASSEGAPLYGYTF	TGTGCCAGCAGTGAAGGAGCCCCCCTCTATGGCTACACCTTC
TRBV13	.	TRBJ1-4	.	CASSSTGTYNEKLFF	TGTGCCAGCAGCTCGACCGGGACATATAATGAAAAACTGTTTTTT
TRBV10-3	TRBD2	TRBJ2-7	.	CALRGEFDHEQYF	TGTGCCCTACGGGGGGAATTTGACCACGAGCAGTACTTC
TRBV7-9	TRBD1	TRBJ1-2	few	CASSITGAQGYTF	TGTGCCAGCAGCATTACAGGGGCGCAGGGCTACACCTTC
TRBV7-9	TRBD2	TRBJ2-1	.	CASSSPTGGSSSYNEQFF	TGTGCCAGCAGCTCCCCCACGGGGGGGTCTAGCTCCTACAATGAGCAGTTCTTC
TRBV15	.	TRBJ1-6	once	CATSSTRGLNSPLHF	TGTGCCACCAGCAGTACCCGGGGCCTTAATTCACCCCTCCACTTT
TRBV5-8	TRBD2	TRBJ2-7	.	CASSPRGGHTYEQYF	TGTGCCAGCAGCCCCCGGGGGGGGCATACCTACGAGCAGTACTTC